Listed below are T cell receptor beta chains from one sample, sequenced in a study of cytomegalovirus exposure and HLA in healthy donors. Clones were read by immunoSEQ multiplex PCR, and TCRdb kept only the in-frame ones, dropping some. The sample carries roughly 190,000 clones, about 85% recorded once. Sequencing was carried out using PBMCs. Receptor source: a man aged 50-59 years in good health and CMV-seronegative. Both conserved end residues are part of each CDR3. The D gene is left open where the match is weak. Clone size is not always given. Where it is, it says once, few, many or a class for expanded clones.

TRBV5-4	NA	TRBJ1-2	NA	TGTGCCAGCAGCTCCCGCACCGACGGGTATGGCTACACCTTC	CASSSRTDGYGYTF
TRBV29-1	NA	TRBJ2-2	NA	TGCAGCGTTGAGCGGCTCTCCACCGGGGAGCTGTTTTTT	CSVERLSTGELFF
TRBV12-5	NA	TRBJ2-2	TRBD2	TGTGCTAGTGGCTCGGAACTAGCGGGGGACAACACCGGGGAGCTGTTTTTT	CASGSELAGDNTGELFF
TRBV7-8	NA	TRBJ1-1	NA	TGTGCCAGCAGCTCTGGCGCGGGCACTGAAGCTTTCTTT	CASSSGAGTEAFF
TRBV25-1	NA	TRBJ2-3	NA	TGTGCCAGCAGTGATGAGTATCTAACTTTACGCACAGATACGCAGTATTTT	CASSDEYLTLRTDTQYF
TRBV14	NA	TRBJ2-3	NA	TGTGCCAGCAGCCAAGAGGTGGTCGGGACAGATACGCAGTATTTT	CASSQEVVGTDTQYF
TRBV7-8	NA	TRBJ2-1	TRBD2	TGTGCCAGCAGCCAAGCGGGGGGGTACAATGAGCAGTTCTTC	CASSQAGGYNEQFF
TRBV6-5	few	TRBJ2-2	NA	TGTGCCAGCTTCGGGGACACCGGGGAGCTGTTTTTT	CASFGDTGELFF
TRBV5-1	NA	TRBJ2-1	TRBD2	TGCGCCAGCAGCTCACCGGGACTAGAAGTCAATGAGCAGTTCTTC	CASSSPGLEVNEQFF
TRBV12-5	NA	TRBJ1-1	NA	TGTGCTAGTGGTTCCCGGGCCCCGGGGGGGAACACTGAAGCTTTCTTT	CASGSRAPGGNTEAFF
TRBV6-5	NA	TRBJ1-1	TRBD1	TGTGCCAGCAGAAGGACAGGGGCGAACACTGAAGCTTTCTTT	CASRRTGANTEAFF
TRBV11-2	NA	TRBJ1-6	NA	TGTACCAGCAGCTTAGCGGGGGTCTCACCCCTCCACTTT	CTSSLAGVSPLHF
TRBV7-2	once	TRBJ2-1	TRBD2	TGTGCCAGCAGCTTAGGGGCCCCGGGACTAGCGGGGAACAATGAGCAGTTCTTC	CASSLGAPGLAGNNEQFF
TRBV6-5	few	TRBJ2-7	TRBD1	TGTGCCAGCAGTCGCAGGGGGCGTAACTACGAGCAGTACTTC	CASSRRGRNYEQYF
TRBV19	NA	TRBJ2-1	NA	TGTGCCAGTAGTATAGAGGGTCCGGGACTTCAGTTCTTC	CASSIEGPGLQFF
TRBV7-8	NA	TRBJ2-1	TRBD2	TGTGCCAGCAGCTTCAGATTAGCGGGGGCGAATGAGCAGTTCTTC	CASSFRLAGANEQFF
TRBV11-2	few	TRBJ1-2	TRBD1	TGTGCCAGCAGCTCATTCCCAGGGGGGAAAGGCTACACCTTC	CASSSFPGGKGYTF